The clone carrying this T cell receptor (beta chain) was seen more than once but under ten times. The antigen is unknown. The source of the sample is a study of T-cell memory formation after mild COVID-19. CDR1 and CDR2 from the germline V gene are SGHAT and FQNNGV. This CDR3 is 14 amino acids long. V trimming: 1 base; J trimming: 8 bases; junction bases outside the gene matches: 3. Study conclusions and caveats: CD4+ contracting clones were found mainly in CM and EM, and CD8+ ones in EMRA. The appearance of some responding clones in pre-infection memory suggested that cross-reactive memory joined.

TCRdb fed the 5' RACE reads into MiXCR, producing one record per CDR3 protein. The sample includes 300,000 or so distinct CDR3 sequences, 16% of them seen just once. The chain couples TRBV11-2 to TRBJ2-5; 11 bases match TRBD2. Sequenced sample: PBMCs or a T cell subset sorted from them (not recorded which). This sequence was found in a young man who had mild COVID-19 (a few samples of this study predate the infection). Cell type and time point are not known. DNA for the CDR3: TGTGCCAGCAGCTTAGGACTAGCGGGGAGTACCCAGTACTTC. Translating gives CASSLGLAGSTQYF.